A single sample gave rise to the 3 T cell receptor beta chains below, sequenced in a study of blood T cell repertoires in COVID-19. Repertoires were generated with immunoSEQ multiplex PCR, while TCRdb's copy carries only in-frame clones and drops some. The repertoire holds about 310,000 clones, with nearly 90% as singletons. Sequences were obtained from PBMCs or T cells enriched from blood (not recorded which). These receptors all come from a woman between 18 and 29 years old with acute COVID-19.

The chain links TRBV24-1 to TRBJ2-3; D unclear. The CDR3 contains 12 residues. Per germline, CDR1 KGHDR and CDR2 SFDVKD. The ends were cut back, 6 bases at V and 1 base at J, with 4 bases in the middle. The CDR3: CATSPGTDTQYF. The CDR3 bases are TGTGCCACCAGTCCTGGCACAGATACGCAGTATTTT.

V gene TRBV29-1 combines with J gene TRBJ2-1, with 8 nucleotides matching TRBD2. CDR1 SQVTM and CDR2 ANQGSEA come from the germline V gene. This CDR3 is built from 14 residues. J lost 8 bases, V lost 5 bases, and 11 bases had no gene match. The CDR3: CSVCTGTRVDEQFF. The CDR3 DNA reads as TGCAGCGTTTGCACCGGGACTAGGGTCGATGAGCAGTTCTTC.

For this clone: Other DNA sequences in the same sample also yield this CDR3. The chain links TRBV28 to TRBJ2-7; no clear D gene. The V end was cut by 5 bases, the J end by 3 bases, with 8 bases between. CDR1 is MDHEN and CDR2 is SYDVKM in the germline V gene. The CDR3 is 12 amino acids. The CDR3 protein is CASSLNSYEQYF. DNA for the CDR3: TGTGCCAGCAGTCTGAATAGCTACGAGCAGTACTTC. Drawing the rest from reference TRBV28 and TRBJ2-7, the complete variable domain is DVKVTQSSRYLVKRTGEKVFLECVQDMDHENMFWYRQDPGLGLRLIYFSYDVKMKEKGDIPEGYSVSREKKERFSLILESASTNQTSMYLCASSLNSYEQYFGPGTRLTVT.